These 20 T cell receptor beta chains originate from one sample sequenced in a study of low-dose radiotherapy and immunotherapy resistance in tumors. cDNA synthesis used a TRAV/TRBV-specific primer set for both chains. With a constant-region primer and a V-primer adapter, TCRs were subjected to about 20 PCR cycles of amplification. TCRdb reprocessed the reads via MiXCR and lists one record per CDR3 protein. The sample yields around 36,000 distinct CDR3 sequences, 31% seen once. Documented time point: before trial treatment. The specimen comprised PBMCs, sampled before treatment. Receptors were obtained from a male donor with gallbladder cancer.

The CDR3 region is CASSLEQGRDQPQHF. CDR3 sequence (DNA): TGTGCCAGCAGCTTGGAACAGGGGAGGGATCAGCCCCAGCATTTT. The rearrangement links TRBV5-5 to TRBJ1-5, with TRBD1 matching 7 bases. CDR3 length: 15 amino acids. Germline-derived CDR1 and CDR2 are SGHKS and YYEKEE (reference sequence). The V segment lost 0 bases and the J segment 5 bases; nucleotides outside the gene matches: 5.

This rearrangement joins TRBV28 to TRBJ1-1; TRBD1 matches at 8 bases. J was trimmed by 4 bases and V by 3 bases; bases with no gene match: 10. The CDR3 has 16 amino acids. The germline gives CDR1 MDHEN, CDR2 SYDVKM. The CDR3, as DNA: TGTGCCAGCAGTTTGGGTCCAGGGGGCGTTGGCACTGAAGCTTTCTTT. Encoded protein: CASSLGPGGVGTEAFF.

Of note for this clonotype: A read error is the likely source, as a far larger clone sits one nucleotide away. The chain uses TRBV7-2 and TRBJ2-3; TRBD1 aligns across 8 bases. The DNA end lines up better with TRBJ2-1; the J call may be wrong. CDR3 size: 14 residues. CDR1 and CDR2 (germline): SGHTA, FQGNSA. CDR3 region: CASRDRASAKEQFF. In DNA form, the CDR3 reads TGTGCCAGCAGGGACAGGGCTTCGGCCAAGGAGCAGTTCTTC.

The chain employs TRBV9 and TRBJ1-3; the D is unclear. Germline CDR1 is SGDLS and CDR2 is YYNGEE. Trimming took 4 bases from V and 0 from J, leaving 14 bases between them. There are 16 residues in the CDR3. The CDR3 region has the DNA TGTGCCAGCAGCCCTACCTCCAGTCCCTCTGGAAACACCATATATTTT. It is translated as CASSPTSSPSGNTIYF.

This clonotype has a count of ten or more. The CDR3 loop is CASSPWGVLGSYEQYF. As DNA, the CDR3 is TGTGCCAGCAGCCCATGGGGGGTCCTAGGATCCTACGAGCAGTACTTC. This chain links TRBV14 with TRBJ2-7; D perhaps matches TRBD2 (6 bases). Per germline, CDR1 SGHDN and CDR2 FVKESK. This CDR3 contains 16 residues. Trimming cost V 4 bases and J 1 base, with 17 bases left between them.

This clonotype was recorded many times. The gene calls are TRBV12-3 or TRBV12-4 and TRBJ2-2; D ambiguous. The ends were cut back, 3 bases at V and 3 bases at J, with 5 bases in the middle. The CDR3 consists of 13 residues. CDR3 loop: CASSFDYTGELFF. In DNA form, the CDR3 reads TGTGCCAGCAGTTTTGACTACACCGGGGAGCTGTTTTTT.

There are a few counts of this clonotype. The V and J genes are TRBV6-2 or TRBV6-3 and TRBJ2-6; D is perhaps TRBD1 (6 bases). Germline CDR1 MNHEY, CDR2 SVGEGT. V gave up 5 bases and J gave up 0 bases, with 32 bases separating them. This CDR3 comprises 23 residues. The CDR3 here is CASSGPGIGASSGQISGANVLTF. CDR3 DNA: TGTGCCAGCAGTGGACCTGGAATCGGGGCATCTTCTGGACAGATCTCTGGGGCCAACGTCCTGACTTTC.

Of note for this clonotype: A read error is likely here: a far larger clone is one base away. V is TRBV4-3 and J is TRBJ2-7, with D perhaps TRBD2 (6 bases). The length of the CDR3 is 14 residues. V gave up 0 bases and J gave up 7 bases, with 13 bases separating them. The germline V gene has CDR1 LGHNA and CDR2 YSLEER. The CDR3 sequence: CASSQDEVGLEQYF. CDR3 nucleotides: TGCGCCAGCAGCCAAGATGAGGTGGGACTGGAGCAGTACTTC.

The chain carries TRBV6-1 and TRBJ1-2, with TRBD1 as a possible D gene (6 bases). This CDR3 spans 13 amino acids. Germline V gene lookup returns CDR1 MNHNS and CDR2 SASEGT. Deletions cut 5 bases from V and 3 bases from J, with 10 bases between. The DNA of the CDR3 is TGTGCCAGCAGTTGGGACACCTACTATGGCTACACCTTC. This encodes CASSWDTYYGYTF.

The V call is TRBV27, the J call TRBJ2-1; the match to TRBD1 covers 11 bases. This CDR3 has 16 residues. The junction had 7 bases not matched to a gene; V was cut back by 7 bases and J by 2 bases. Germline assignment: CDR1 MNHEY and CDR2 SMNVEV (reference sequence). The chain's CDR3 is CASNPRDRGTYNEQFF. DNA for the CDR3: TGTGCCAGCAATCCCAGGGACAGGGGGACCTACAATGAGCAGTTCTTC.

As concerns this clonotype: A far more abundant clone sits one base away, making this likely a read error. The chain links TRBV5-4 to TRBJ2-1, with D uncertain. Germline values: CDR1 SGHNT, CDR2 YYREEE (reference sequence). This CDR3 is 15 amino acids long. Trimming left V 0 bases short and J 13 bases short, with 20 bases between. The CDR3 DNA is TGTGCCAGCAGCTTGGCGGGTAGGCTAGATGAGACCCAGTTCTTC. It translates to CASSLAGRLDETQFF. The complete variable domain, with remaining parts taken from reference TRBV5-4 and TRBJ2-1, reads ETGVTQSPTHLIKTRGQQVTLRCSSQSGHNTVSWYQQALGQGPQFIFQYYREEENGRGNFPPRFSGLQFPNYSSELNVNALELDDSALYLCASSLAGRLDETQFFGPGTRLTVL.

This clonotype was picked up many times. V is TRBV19 and J is TRBJ2-2, with D hard to call. Germline CDR1 and CDR2: LNHDA and SQIVND (reference sequence). The CDR3 is made up of 19 amino acids. Trimming stripped 0 bases from V and 0 bases from J, with 17 bases between. The CDR3 loop is CASSIDLPPRSPNTGELFF. The CDR3 bases are TGTGCCAGTAGTATAGATCTCCCGCCCCGGTCGCCGAACACCGGGGAGCTGTTTTTT.

This clonotype was seen repeatedly, ten times or more. V and J are TRBV7-6 and TRBJ2-3; TRBD2 is a possible D gene (5 bases). The length of the CDR3 is 13 residues. Between the trimmed V and J ends, which lost 2 bases and 6 bases, there was a span of 9 bases. Germline loops: CDR1 SGHVS, CDR2 FNYEAQ. The chain's CDR3 is CASSLYRGDTQYF. CDR3 bases: TGTGCCAGCAGCTTATATAGAGGGGATACGCAGTATTTT.

The chain joins TRBV12-3 or TRBV12-4 to TRBJ2-5; D perhaps matches TRBD2 (6 bases). Trimming stripped 2 bases from V and 4 bases from J, with 8 bases between. The CDR3 has 13 residues. The CDR3 sequence is CASSLYGGETQYF. CDR3 coding DNA: TGTGCCAGCAGTTTATACGGGGGAGAGACCCAGTACTTC.

On this clonotype: Mismatch with germline at one junction end may stem from a read error. The chain couples TRBV2 to TRBJ2-1; D is perhaps TRBD1 (6 bases). Germline V gene lookup returns CDR1 SNHLY and CDR2 FYNNEI. CDR3 length: 11 amino acids. CDR3 loop: CARSVKTGQFF. In nucleotides, the CDR3 is TGTGCCCGCAGTGTAAAGACAGGGCAGTTCTTC. Full variable domain (outside the CDR3, taken from reference TRBV2 and TRBJ2-1): EPEVTQTPSHQVTQMGQEVILRCVPISNHLYFYWYRQILGQKVEFLVSFYNNEISEKSEIFDDQFSVERPDGSNFTLKIRSTKLEDSAMYFCARSVKTGQFFGPGTRLTVL.

This clonotype was counted ten times or more. The V and J genes are TRBV21-1 and TRBJ2-1; the table's D call, TRBD1, has no DNA check behind it. TRBV21-1 has pseudogene status. The CDR3 runs 17 residues. Written as DNA, the CDR3 is TGTGCCAGCAGCGCCCCGTCCCCTGGACTGGCAGAGGATGAGCAGTTCTTC. Amino acids: CASSAPSPGLAEDEQFF.

In regard to this clonotype: A far more abundant clone sits one base away, making this likely a read error. This CDR3 reads CAIEGTLGYNEQFF. CDR3 nucleotides: TGTGCCATCGAAGGAACCTTAGGGTACAATGAGCAGTTCTTC. This chain uses TRBV6-1 with TRBJ2-1; the D is unclear. V dropped 10 bases and J dropped 4 bases, with 17 bases sitting between them. The CDR3 consists of 14 residues. Germline V gives CDR1 MNHNS, CDR2 SASEGT.

Sample share makes this clonotype large. This sequence joins TRBV28 and TRBJ1-2; possibly TRBD1 for D (6 bases). Looked up from germline, CDR1 is MDHEN and CDR2 is SYDVKM. This CDR3 is built from 14 residues. V dropped 5 bases and J dropped 5 bases, with 15 bases sitting between them. CDR3 DNA: TGTGCCAGCAGTGCCCAGGGGTTTTGGTATGGCTACACCTTC. Protein product: CASSAQGFWYGYTF.

The DNA of the CDR3 is TGTGCCTGGAGGGCTCAGGGAACCCAATCCAATGAGCAGTTCTTC. It specifies CAWRAQGTQSNEQFF. The chain employs TRBV30 and TRBJ2-1, with D maybe TRBD1 (5 bases). The CDR3 totals 15 residues. CDR1 is GTSNPN, CDR2 SVGIG, per germline (reference sequence). V lost 3 bases, J lost 6 bases, and 18 bases lay in between.

There are many counts of this clonotype. The chain couples TRBV2 to TRBJ2-7, with 10 bases identical to TRBD2. Germline trimming cut 4 bases from V and 5 bases from J; bases unmatched to any gene: 5. The length of the CDR3 is 14 residues. From germline, CDR1 is SNHLY and CDR2 FYNNEI. The CDR3 nucleotides are TGTGCCAGCAGTGTTCGGACTAGCGGCCACGAGCAGTACTTC. This encodes CASSVRTSGHEQYF.